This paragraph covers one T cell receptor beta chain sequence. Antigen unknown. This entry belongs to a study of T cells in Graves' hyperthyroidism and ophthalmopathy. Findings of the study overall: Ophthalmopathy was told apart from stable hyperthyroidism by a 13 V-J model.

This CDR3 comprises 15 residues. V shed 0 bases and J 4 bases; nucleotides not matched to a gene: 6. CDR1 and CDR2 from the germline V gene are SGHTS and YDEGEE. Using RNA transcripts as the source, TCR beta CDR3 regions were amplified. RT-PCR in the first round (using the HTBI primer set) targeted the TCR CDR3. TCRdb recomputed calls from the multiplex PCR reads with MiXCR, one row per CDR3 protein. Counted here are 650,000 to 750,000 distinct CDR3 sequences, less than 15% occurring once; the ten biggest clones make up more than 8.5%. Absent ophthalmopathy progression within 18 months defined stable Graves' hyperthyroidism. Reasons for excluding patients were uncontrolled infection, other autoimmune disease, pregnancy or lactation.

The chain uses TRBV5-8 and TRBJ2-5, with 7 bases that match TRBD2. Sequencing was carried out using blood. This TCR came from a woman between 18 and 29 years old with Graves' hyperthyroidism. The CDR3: CASSLGGSTRETQYF. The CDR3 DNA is TGTGCCAGCAGCTTGGGCGGGAGTACTCGAGAGACCCAGTACTTC. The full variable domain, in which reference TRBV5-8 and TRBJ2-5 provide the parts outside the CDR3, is EAGVTQSPTHLIKTRGQQATLRCSPISGHTSVYWYQQALGLGLQFLLWYDEGEERNRGNFPPRFSGRQFPNYSSELNVNALELEDSALYLCASSLGGSTRETQYFGPGTRLLVL.